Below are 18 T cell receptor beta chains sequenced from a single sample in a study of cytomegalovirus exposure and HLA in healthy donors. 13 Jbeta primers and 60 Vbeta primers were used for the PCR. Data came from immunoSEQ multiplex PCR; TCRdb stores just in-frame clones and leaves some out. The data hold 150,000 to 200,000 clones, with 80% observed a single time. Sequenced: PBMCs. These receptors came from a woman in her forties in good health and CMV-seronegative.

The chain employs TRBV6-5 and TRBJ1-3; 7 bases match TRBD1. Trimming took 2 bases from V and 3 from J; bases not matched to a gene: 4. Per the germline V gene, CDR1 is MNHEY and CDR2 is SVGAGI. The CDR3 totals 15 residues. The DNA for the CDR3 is TGTGCCAGCAGTTACCAAAGGGGGCTTGGAAACACCATATATTTT. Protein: CASSYQRGLGNTIYF.

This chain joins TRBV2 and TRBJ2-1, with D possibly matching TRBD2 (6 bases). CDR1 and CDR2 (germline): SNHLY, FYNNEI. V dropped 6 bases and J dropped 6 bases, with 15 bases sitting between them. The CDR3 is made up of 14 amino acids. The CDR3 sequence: CASRAGISTNEQFF. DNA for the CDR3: TGTGCCAGCAGGGCGGGGATAAGTACCAATGAGCAGTTCTTC.

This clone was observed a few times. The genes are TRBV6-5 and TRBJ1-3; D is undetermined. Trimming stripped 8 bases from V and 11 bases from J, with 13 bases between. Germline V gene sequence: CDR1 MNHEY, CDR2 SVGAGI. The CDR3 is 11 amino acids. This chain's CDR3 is CASSDRRAIYF. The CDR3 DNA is TGTGCCAGCTCAGACCGGCGGGCCATATATTTT.

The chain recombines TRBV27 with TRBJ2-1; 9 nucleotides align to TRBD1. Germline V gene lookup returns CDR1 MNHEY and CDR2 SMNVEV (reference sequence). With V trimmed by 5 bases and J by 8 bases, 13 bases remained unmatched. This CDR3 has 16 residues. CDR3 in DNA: TGTGCCAGCAGTCCATATATGACAGGGGGTTGGGATGAGCAGTTCTTC. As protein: CASSPYMTGGWDEQFF.

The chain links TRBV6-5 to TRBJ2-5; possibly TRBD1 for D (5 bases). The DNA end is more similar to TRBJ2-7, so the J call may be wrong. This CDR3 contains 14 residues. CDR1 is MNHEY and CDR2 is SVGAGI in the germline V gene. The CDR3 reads CASSYSQGSNEQYF. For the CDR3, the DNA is TGTGCCAGCAGTTACTCTCAGGGTAGCAACGAGCAGTACTTC.

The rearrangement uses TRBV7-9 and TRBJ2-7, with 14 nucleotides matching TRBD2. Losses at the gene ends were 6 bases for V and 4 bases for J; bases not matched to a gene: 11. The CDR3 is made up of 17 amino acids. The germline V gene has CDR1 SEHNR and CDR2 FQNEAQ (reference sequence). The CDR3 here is CASSPQFRTSGRYEQYF. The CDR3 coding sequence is TGTGCCAGCAGTCCCCAGTTCCGGACTAGCGGGAGGTACGAGCAGTACTTC.

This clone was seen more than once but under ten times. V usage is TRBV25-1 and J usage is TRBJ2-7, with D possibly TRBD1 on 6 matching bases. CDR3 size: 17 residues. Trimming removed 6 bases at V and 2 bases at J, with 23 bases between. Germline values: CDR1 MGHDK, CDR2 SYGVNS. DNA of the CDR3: TGTGCCAGCAGGGGACATTCTCAAGGTAATCGTCCCTACGAGCAGTACTTC. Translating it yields CASRGHSQGNRPYEQYF.

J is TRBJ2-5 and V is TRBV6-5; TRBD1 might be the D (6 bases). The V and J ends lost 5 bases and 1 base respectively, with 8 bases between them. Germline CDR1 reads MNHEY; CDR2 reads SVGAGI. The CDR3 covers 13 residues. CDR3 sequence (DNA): TGTGCCAGCAGTCGGACAGTCCAAGAGACCCAGTACTTC. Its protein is CASSRTVQETQYF.

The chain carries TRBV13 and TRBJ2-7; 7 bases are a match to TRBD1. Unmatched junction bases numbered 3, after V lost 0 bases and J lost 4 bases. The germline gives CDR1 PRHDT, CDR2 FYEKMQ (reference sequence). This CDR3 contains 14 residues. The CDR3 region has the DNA TGTGCCAGCAGCTTAGGCAGGGGGTCGTACGAGCAGTACTTC. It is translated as CASSLGRGSYEQYF.

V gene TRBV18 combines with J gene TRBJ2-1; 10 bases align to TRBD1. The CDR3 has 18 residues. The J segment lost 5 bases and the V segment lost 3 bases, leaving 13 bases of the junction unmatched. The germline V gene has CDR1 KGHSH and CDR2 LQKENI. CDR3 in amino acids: CASSPTPGQGTANNEQFF. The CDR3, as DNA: TGTGCCAGCTCACCTACCCCGGGACAGGGGACTGCCAACAATGAGCAGTTCTTC. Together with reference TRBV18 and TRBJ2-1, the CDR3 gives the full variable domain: NAGVMQNPRHLVRRRGQEARLRCSPMKGHSHVYWYRQLPEEGLKFMVYLQKENIIDESGMPKERFSAEFPKEGPSILRIQQVVRGDSAAYFCASSPTPGQGTANNEQFFGPGTRLTVL.

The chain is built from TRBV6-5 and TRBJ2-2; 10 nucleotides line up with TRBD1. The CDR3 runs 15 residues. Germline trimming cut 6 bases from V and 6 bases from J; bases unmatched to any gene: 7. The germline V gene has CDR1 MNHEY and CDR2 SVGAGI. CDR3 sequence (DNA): TGTGCCAGCAGGACTGGACAGGGGGTCTCCGGGGAGCTGTTTTTT. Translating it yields CASRTGQGVSGELFF.

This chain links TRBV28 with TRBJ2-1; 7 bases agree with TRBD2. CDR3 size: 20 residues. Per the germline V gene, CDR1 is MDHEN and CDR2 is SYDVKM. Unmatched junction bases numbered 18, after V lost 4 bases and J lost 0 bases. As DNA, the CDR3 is TGTGCCAGCAGTTCCCGTCGATCTCTAGCGGCCGTAAACTCCTACAATGAGCAGTTCTTC. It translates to CASSSRRSLAAVNSYNEQFF.

The CDR3 reads CSVQGGRGRGGYTF. The CDR3 coding sequence is TGCAGCGTTCAAGGGGGCAGGGGAAGAGGAGGCTACACCTTC. The chain links TRBV29-1 to TRBJ1-2; 7 nucleotides align to TRBD1. Germline-derived CDR1 and CDR2 are SQVTM and ANQGSEA. V trimming: 5 bases; J trimming: 8 bases; junction bases outside the gene matches: 14. The CDR3 length is 14 residues.

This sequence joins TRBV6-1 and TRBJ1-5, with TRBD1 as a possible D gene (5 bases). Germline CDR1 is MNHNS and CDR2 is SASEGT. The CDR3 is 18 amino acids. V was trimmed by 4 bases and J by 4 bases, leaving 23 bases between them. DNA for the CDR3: TGTGCCAGCAGTGGGGGCGGGGGGGGTAGGGGAGGGAATCAGCCCCAGCATTTT. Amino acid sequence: CASSGGGGGRGGNQPQHF.

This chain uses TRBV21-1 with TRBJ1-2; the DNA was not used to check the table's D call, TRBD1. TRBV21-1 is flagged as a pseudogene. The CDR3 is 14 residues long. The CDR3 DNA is TGTGCCAGCAGCATATCAGGTTCCTATAATGGCTACACCTTC. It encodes CASSISGSYNGYTF.

CDR3 sequence: CASSLEVAGLTDTQYF. Written as DNA, the CDR3 is TGCGCCAGCAGCTTGGAGGTAGCGGGGTTGACAGATACGCAGTATTTT. The V call is TRBV5-1, the J call TRBJ2-3; 8 bases map to TRBD2. Germline CDR1 SGHRS, CDR2 YFSETQ. V gave up 0 bases and J gave up 3 bases; unmatched junction bases: 6. CDR3 size: 16 residues. Based on the CDR3 plus reference TRBV5-1 and TRBJ2-3, the full variable domain is KAGVTQTPRYLIKTRGQQVTLSCSPISGHRSVSWYQQTPGQGLQFLFEYFSETQRNKGNFPGRFSGRQFSNSRSEMNVSTLELGDSALYLCASSLEVAGLTDTQYFGPGTRLTVL.

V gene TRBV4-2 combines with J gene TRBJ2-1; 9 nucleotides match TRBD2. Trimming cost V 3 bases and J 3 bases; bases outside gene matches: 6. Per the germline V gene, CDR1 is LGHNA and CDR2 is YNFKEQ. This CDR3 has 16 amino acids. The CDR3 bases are TGTGCCAGCAGCCACCCGGGAGCGGGGGGCTACAATGAGCAGTTCTTC. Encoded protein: CASSHPGAGGYNEQFF.

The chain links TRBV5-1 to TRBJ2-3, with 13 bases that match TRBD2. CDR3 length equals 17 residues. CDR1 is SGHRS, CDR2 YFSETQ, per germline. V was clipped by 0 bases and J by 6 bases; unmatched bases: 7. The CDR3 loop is CASSLGLAGGGLDTQYF. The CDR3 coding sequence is TGCGCCAGCAGCTTGGGACTAGCGGGGGGAGGCTTGGATACGCAGTATTTT.